The T cell receptor (beta chain) described here comes from a study of radiotherapy plus CTLA-4 blockade in lung cancer. Study-wide background: Disease control was achieved by 31% of patients, and objective responses by 18%. Findings of the study overall: Early blood T cell clone dynamics, with interferon-beta, were reported to best predict response. An expansion of tumor-derived TCR clones occurred in blood after radiotherapy plus ipilimumab.

Produced via immunoSEQ multiplex PCR; TCRdb's table is partial and in-frame only. The table has tens of thousands of clones, around 87% seen once. A note on this clone: Its antigen is unknown.

V lost 6 bases and J 4 bases, leaving 12 bases between the germline ends. The germline V gene encodes CDR1 SNHLY and CDR2 FYNNEI. The CDR3 runs 13 residues. Those with chemo-refractory metastatic non-small-cell lung cancer were treated with focal radiation combined with CTLA-4 blockade using ipilimumab. V and J are TRBV2 and TRBJ1-2; D not resolved. The sequenced sample was peripheral blood, obtained from a patient treated with radiotherapy plus ipilimumab. This sequence was found in a human donor with non-small cell lung cancer that progressed on radiotherapy plus ipilimumab. The CDR3 loop reads CASRGPQSYGYTF. As DNA, the CDR3 is TGTGCCAGCAGGGGTCCTCAGAGCTATGGCTACACCTTC.